What follows is one T cell receptor (beta chain) and its context. Antigen specificity is unknown. This sample stems from a study of OX40 agonist ivuxolimab in advanced cancers. Overall study findings and caveats: Clones of CD4+ and CD8+ blood T cells grew by week 6 at doses of 0.1 to 3.0 mg/kg. At 0.1-3.0 mg/kg, partial responders had clonal expansion among the lowest observed.

In germline, CDR1 is SGHVS, CDR2 FNYEAQ. This CDR3 region has 14 residues. Between the trimmed V and J ends, which lost 0 bases and 4 bases, there was a span of 9 bases. TCRdb's table, derived via immunoSEQ multiplex PCR, lists solely in-frame clones and lacks some. The table has around 70,000 clones, roughly 80% seen once. The chain recombines TRBV7-6 with TRBJ1-1; D unclear. This TCR was recovered from an adult with an advanced solid tumor such as melanoma, head and neck, liver or kidney cancer. This sample comprised CD4+ or CD8+ T cells sorted from blood, obtained in a trial of the OX40 agonist ivuxolimab. CDR3: CASSLAGYGTEAFF. CDR3 nucleotides: TGTGCCAGCAGCTTAGCGGGTTATGGCACTGAAGCTTTCTTT.